This T cell receptor (beta chain) was captured in a study of blood T cell repertoires in COVID-19. V was pared by 0 bases and J by 7 bases, with 9 bases between. Germline V gene lookup returns CDR1 SGHTA and CDR2 FQGTGA. The CDR3 is 13 residues long. Clones were read by immunoSEQ multiplex PCR, and TCRdb kept only the in-frame ones, dropping some. The sample shows about 230,000 clones, 65% to 85% of them seen only once. The genes are TRBV7-3 and TRBJ1-1, with D possibly being TRBD1 (6 bases). The receptor was isolated from a man in his forties or fifties with acute or convalescent COVID-19. The sequencing sample was made of peripheral blood. The CDR3 coding sequence is TGTGCCAGCAGCTTAACGTACAGGGATGAAGCTTTCTTT. Protein sequence: CASSLTYRDEAFF.